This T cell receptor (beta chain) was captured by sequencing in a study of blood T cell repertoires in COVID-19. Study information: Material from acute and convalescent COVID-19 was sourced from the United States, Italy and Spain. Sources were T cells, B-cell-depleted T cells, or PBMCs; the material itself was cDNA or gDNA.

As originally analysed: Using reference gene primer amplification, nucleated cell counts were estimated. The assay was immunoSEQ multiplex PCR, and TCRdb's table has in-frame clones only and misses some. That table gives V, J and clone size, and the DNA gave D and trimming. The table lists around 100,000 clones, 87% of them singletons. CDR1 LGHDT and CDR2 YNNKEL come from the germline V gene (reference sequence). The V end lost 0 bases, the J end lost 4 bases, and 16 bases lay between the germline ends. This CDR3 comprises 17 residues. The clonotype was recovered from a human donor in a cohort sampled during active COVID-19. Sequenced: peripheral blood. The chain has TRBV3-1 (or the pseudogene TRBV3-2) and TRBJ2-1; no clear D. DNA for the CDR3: TGTGCCAGCAGCCAAGAAAACGGGTTTGTGTCATACAATGAGCAGTTCTTC. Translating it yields CASSQENGFVSYNEQFF.